The clone carrying this TCR beta chain was seen once. The sample comes from a study of blood T cell repertoires in COVID-19. Study summary: The United States, Italy and Spain were the sources of the acute and convalescent COVID-19 samples.

The germline gives CDR1 LNHDA, CDR2 SQIVND (reference sequence). The CDR3 covers 15 residues. V lost 7 bases and J lost 3; bases outside the gene matches: 7. Recruited during active infection, patients (from Seattle) were subsequently followed longitudinally. Libraries were prepared by immunoSEQ multiplex PCR; TCRdb keeps only in-frame clonotypes and omits some of them. The data contain about 130,000 clones, around 89% of them singletons. The receptor's source is a man aged 60-69 years with COVID-19, enrolled during active disease. Sequencing was done on a sample of peripheral blood. The chain is built from TRBV19 and TRBJ1-4; 8 bases are a match to TRBD1. CDR3 bases: TGTGCCAGTAAATTACAGGGGGTGTCTAATGAAAAACTGTTTTTT. Residues: CASKLQGVSNEKLFF.